Below, 10 T cell receptor beta chains from the same sample are listed, as sequenced in a study of T cells in Graves' hyperthyroidism and ophthalmopathy. Researchers took RNA transcripts and amplified the TCR beta CDR3 regions from them. Carried out on the TCR CDR3, a first-round RT-PCR used the HTBI primer set. Using its own MiXCR run on the multiplex PCR reads, TCRdb lists one record per CDR3 protein. The data show 600,000 to 650,000 distinct CDR3 sequences, less than 25% seen once. Sequenced input: blood. These TCRs come from a man aged 25-45 years with Graves' ophthalmopathy.

The count of this clonotype is one. The V and J genes are TRBV4-1 and TRBJ2-7; D perhaps matches TRBD1 (5 bases). V was cut by 0 bases and J by 1 base, with 10 bases left in between. In germline, CDR1 is MGHRA, CDR2 YSYEKL. The CDR3 has 15 residues. CDR3 protein: CASSQDFRDSYEQYF. DNA for the CDR3: TGCGCCAGCAGCCAAGATTTCAGGGATTCCTACGAGCAGTACTTC.

There are many counts of this clonotype. The chain joins TRBV5-1 to TRBJ2-7; a weak D match, TRBD2 (6 bases). Trimming removed 1 base from V and 4 bases from J, with 18 bases in between. Looked up from germline, CDR1 is SGHRS and CDR2 is YFSETQ. CDR3 length: 16 residues. CDR3 region: CASSLNPGRGIYEQYF. The CDR3 DNA is TGCGCCAGCAGCTTGAACCCGGGACGGGGGATTTACGAGCAGTACTTC.

The gene calls are TRBV10-1 and TRBJ1-5; D might be TRBD1 (6 bases). Germline CDR1 and CDR2: WNHNN and SYGVQD (reference sequence). Trimming shortened V by 7 bases and J by 0 bases, and 22 bases separated the two germline ends. The CDR3 loop spans 18 amino acids. Here the CDR3 reads CASMLRTGTTYSNQPQHF. As DNA, the CDR3 is TGCGCCAGCATGCTTAGAACCGGGACAACTTATAGCAATCAGCCCCAGCATTTT.

The sample holds a few counts of this clonotype. This sequence joins TRBV28 and TRBJ2-7; D perhaps matches TRBD2 (5 bases). Germline loops: CDR1 MDHEN, CDR2 SYDVKM. V dropped 7 bases and J dropped 6 bases, with 16 bases sitting between them. The CDR3 consists of 13 residues. Written as DNA, the CDR3 is TGTGCCAGCATCGGTCGAGGGATCCGCGAGCAGTACTTC. Its protein is CASIGRGIREQYF.

This clonotype has just a few counts. This chain connects TRBV4-3 to TRBJ2-2; TRBD2 matches at 7 bases. With 4 bases clipped from V and 1 base from J, the junction kept 3 bases outside the gene matches. The CDR3 runs to 15 residues. CDR1 is LGHNA and CDR2 is YSLEER in the germline V gene. The CDR3 loop is CASSRVAGNTGELFF. The CDR3 DNA follows: TGCGCCAGCAGCCGGGTAGCGGGGAACACCGGGGAGCTGTTTTTT.

This clonotype was observed a handful of times. The chain has TRBV20-1 and TRBJ2-1; D remains ambiguous. This CDR3 is 14 amino acids long. Per the germline V gene, CDR1 is DFQATT and CDR2 is SNEGSKA (reference sequence). V lost 3 bases and J lost 12, with 21 bases in between. The chain's CDR3 is CSASSVVGLSAQFF. In DNA, the CDR3 is TGCAGTGCTAGCTCTGTTGTTGGCCTATCAGCGCAGTTCTTC.

This clonotype occurred a few times. The chain has TRBV27 and TRBJ2-7, with TRBD2 identical over 8 bases. Germline-derived CDR1 and CDR2 are MNHEY and SMNVEV (reference sequence). V shed 5 bases, J shed 2 bases, and the junction held 11 bases outside the gene matches. The CDR3 consists of 16 residues. CDR3 residues: CASSPRDTSGTYEQYF. DNA for the CDR3: TGTGCCAGCAGTCCCCGGGACACTAGCGGAACCTACGAGCAGTACTTC.

In this sample, this clonotype turned up many times. The V call is TRBV7-8, the J call TRBJ1-2; a weak D match, TRBD1 (6 bases). This CDR3 spans 15 amino acids. Per germline, CDR1 SGHVS and CDR2 FQNEAQ. Trimming took off 6 bases at V and 6 bases at J, with 20 bases between the two ends. DNA for the CDR3: TGTGCCAGCAGGCGAAATCGTTTGGACAGAGATGGCTACACCTTC. This gives the protein CASRRNRLDRDGYTF.

This clonotype was detected a few times. The chain couples TRBV5-1 to TRBJ1-1; D possibly corresponds to TRBD1 (6 bases). Trimming removed 1 base from V and 1 base from J, with 14 bases in between. Germline loops: CDR1 SGHRS, CDR2 YFSETQ. This CDR3 comprises 16 residues. The CDR3 loop reads CASSLSAGAQNTEAFF. The CDR3 DNA is TGCGCCAGCAGCTTGTCAGCAGGGGCGCAGAACACTGAAGCTTTCTTT.

The V gene is TRBV28, the J gene TRBJ1-5, with D tentatively TRBD1 (5 bases). V was shortened by 3 bases and J by 1 base, with 10 bases between the two germline ends. This CDR3 has 15 residues. Germline CDR1 is MDHEN and CDR2 is SYDVKM. CDR3: CASSFPGTSNQPQHF. CDR3 DNA sequence: TGTGCCAGCAGTTTCCCAGGGACCAGCAATCAGCCCCAGCATTTT.